This is a list of T cell receptor beta chains from one sample in a study of Ad26.COV2.S vaccination and SARS-CoV-2 variants. The data were produced by immunoSEQ multiplex PCR, yet TCRdb's version contains in-frame clones alone and is incomplete. The data contain some 250,000 clones, roughly 90% of them seen just once; the ten biggest clones take up around a tenth. This material consisted of peripheral blood, taken in a trial of Ad26.COV2.S vaccine versus placebo. Receptors originate from a person between 18 and 65 years old who received the Ad26.COV2.S COVID-19 vaccine or a placebo. Both conserved end residues are part of each CDR3. Clone size is not always given. Where it is, it says once, few, many or a class for expanded clones.

clone_size,v_call,j_call,cdr3_aa
once,TRBV7-2,TRBJ2-6,CASSSRTISGANVLTF
.,TRBV28,TRBJ1-6,CASRILVGYNSPLHF
.,TRBV6-5,TRBJ2-1,CASQDGEDNEQFF
few,TRBV7-8,TRBJ1-3,CASSPRGSGNTIYF
.,TRBV24-1,TRBJ1-2,CATSDLGRGPGGYGYTF
.,TRBV18,TRBJ1-1,CASSPARGQGPGEAFF
.,TRBV6-5,TRBJ2-1,CASRAGAPLNEQFF
.,TRBV18,TRBJ2-3,CASSQSRADTQYF
.,TRBV9,TRBJ2-7,CASRSGGAQKHPYEQYF
.,TRBV6-2/TRBV6-3,TRBJ2-1,CASSSATTVRVYNEQFF
.,TRBV15,TRBJ2-5,CATSSVTGGQETQYF
.,TRBV13,TRBJ2-3,CASSLATYTQYF